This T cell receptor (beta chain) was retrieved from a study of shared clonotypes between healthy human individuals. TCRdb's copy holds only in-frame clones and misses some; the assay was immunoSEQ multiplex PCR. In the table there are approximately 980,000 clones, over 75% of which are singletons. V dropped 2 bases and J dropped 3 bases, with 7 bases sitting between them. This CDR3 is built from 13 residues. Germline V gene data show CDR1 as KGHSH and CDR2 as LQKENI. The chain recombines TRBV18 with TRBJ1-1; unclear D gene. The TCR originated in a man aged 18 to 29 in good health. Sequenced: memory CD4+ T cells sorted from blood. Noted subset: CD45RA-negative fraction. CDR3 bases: TGTGCCAGCTCACCAATAGAATACACTGAAGCTTTCTTT. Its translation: CASSPIEYTEAFF.